The 27 T cell receptor beta chains listed next were all sequenced from one sample in a study of blood T cell repertoires in COVID-19. The data were produced by immunoSEQ multiplex PCR, yet TCRdb's version contains in-frame clones alone and is incomplete. Of 150,000 to 200,000 clones in the sample, around 80% were seen once. Sample: PBMCs or T cells enriched from blood (not recorded which). The receptor set was obtained from a man aged 45 to 65 who had recovered from COVID-19.

A word on this clone: In the same sample, other DNA sequences code for this CDR3. The gene calls are TRBV28 and TRBJ2-7, with D perhaps matching TRBD1 (5 bases). Germline V gene data show CDR1 as MDHEN and CDR2 as SYDVKM. Trimming removed 6 bases at V and 3 bases at J, with 9 bases between. The CDR3 runs 12 residues. The CDR3 DNA follows: TGTGCCAGCAGCCTGCAGGGCTACGAGCAGTACTTC. Its protein product is CASSLQGYEQYF.

In DNA, the CDR3 is TGCGCCAGCAGCCAAGCACGGACAGGGGGCCCTCGTGAGCAGTTCTTC. This translates into CASSQARTGGPREQFF. This sequence joins TRBV4-1 and TRBJ2-1; 11 bases map to TRBD1. The V gene's germline CDR1 is MGHRA and CDR2 YSYEKL. J was trimmed by 9 bases and V by 1 base; bases with no gene match: 8. The CDR3 is 16 residues long.

V gene TRBV11-1 combines with J gene TRBJ2-7; D is possibly TRBD1 (5 bases). The ends were cut back, 5 bases at V and 0 bases at J, with 11 bases in the middle. The CDR3 is 14 amino acids. The germline V gene encodes CDR1 SGHAT and CDR2 FQDESV (reference sequence). In nucleotides, the CDR3 is TGTGCCAGCAGCCTGGACACGGGCTCCTACGAGCAGTACTTC. Amino acids: CASSLDTGSYEQYF. Filled out from reference TRBV11-1 and TRBJ2-7, the complete variable domain reads EAEVAQSPRYKITEKSQAVAFWCDPISGHATLYWYRQILGQGPELLVQFQDESVVDDSQLPKDRFSAERLKGVDSTLKIQPAELGDSAMYLCASSLDTGSYEQYFGPGTRLTVT.

This clone was counted a few times. The chain joins TRBV7-6 to TRBJ1-2; 8 bases match TRBD1. Per the germline V gene, CDR1 is SGHVS and CDR2 is FNYEAQ. The V and J ends lost 5 bases and 6 bases, in that order; junction bases with no gene match: 11. CDR3 length: 15 amino acids. CDR3 loop: CASSPGQGSSHGYTF. The CDR3 DNA follows: TGTGCCAGCAGCCCAGGACAGGGAAGCTCCCATGGCTACACCTTC.

The rearrangement links TRBV10-3 to TRBJ2-3; 10 nucleotides agree with TRBD2. The germline V gene has CDR1 ENHRY and CDR2 SYGVKD. The CDR3 has 17 residues. J gave up 6 bases and V 0 bases, and 9 bases lay outside the gene matches. The CDR3 DNA reads as TGTGCCATCAGTGAGTCGAAGTTAGCGGGGGGTCGGGATACGCAGTATTTT. This gives the protein CAISESKLAGGRDTQYF.

This clone has a count of ten or more. The rearrangement joins TRBV20-1 to TRBJ1-2, with 9 bases matching TRBD1. This CDR3 spans 16 amino acids. CDR1 is DFQATT, CDR2 SNEGSKA, per germline (reference sequence). With 3 bases clipped from V and 2 bases from J, the junction kept 10 bases outside the gene matches. Here the CDR3 DNA reads TGCAGTGCTAGTCCCCCCGACGGACAGGGGAACTATGGCTACACCTTC. It is translated as CSASPPDGQGNYGYTF.

The chain carries TRBV7-9 and TRBJ1-2; no firm D call. Germline V gene sequence: CDR1 SEHNR, CDR2 FQNEAQ (reference sequence). V gave up 5 bases and J gave up 4 bases, with 8 bases separating them. The CDR3 covers 12 residues. The CDR3 spells CASSLVVYGYTF. The CDR3 coding sequence is TGTGCCAGCAGCCTGGTAGTCTATGGCTACACCTTC.

CDR3 residues: CASSSGGTGVYSPLHF. For the CDR3, the DNA is TGTGCCAGCAGCTCTGGGGGGACAGGGGTATACTCACCCCTCCACTTT. This chain links TRBV5-8 with TRBJ1-6; 10 nucleotides match TRBD1. The V and J ends lost 3 bases and 10 bases, in that order; junction bases with no gene match: 10. Germline lookup yields CDR1 SGHTS and CDR2 YDEGEE. This CDR3 comprises 16 residues.

This clone was picked up a small number of times. The chain uses TRBV7-9 and TRBJ1-2, with D hard to call. V was trimmed by 5 bases and J by 7 bases, leaving 11 bases between them. Germline assignment: CDR1 SEHNR and CDR2 FQNEAQ (reference sequence). The CDR3 is made up of 12 amino acids. The CDR3 DNA follows: TGTGCCAGCAGCAGTCTTCTGAGTGGCTACACCTTC. Encoded protein: CASSSLLSGYTF. The whole variable domain, filled in from reference TRBV7-9 and TRBJ1-2, reads DTGVSQNPRHKITKRGQNVTFRCDPISEHNRLYWYRQTLGQGPEFLTYFQNEAQLEKSRLLSDRFSAERPKGSFSTLEIQRTEQGDSAMYLCASSSLLSGYTFGSGTRLTVV.

This chain joins TRBV3-1 (or the pseudogene TRBV3-2) and TRBJ1-2, with D unresolved. CDR1 is LGHDT, CDR2 YNNKEL, per germline (reference sequence). With 0 bases removed from V and 3 bases from J, the gap between germline ends came to 8 bases. CDR3 size: 14 residues. The CDR3 coding sequence is TGTGCCAGCAGCCAAGAGACAAGATACTATGGCTACACCTTC. Protein product: CASSQETRYYGYTF.

Comment on this clone: Since a much larger clone is just one base distant, this may be a read error. CDR3: CASSLGTAYGYTF. CDR3 in DNA: TGTGCCAGCAGCTTAGGGACAGCCTATGGCTACACCTTC. The chain employs TRBV7-3 and TRBJ1-2; 7 bases fit TRBD1. With V trimmed by 2 bases and J by 4 bases, 1 base remained unmatched. The CDR3 runs to 13 residues. Germline V CDR1 and CDR2: SGHTA, FQGTGA.

In this sample, this clone turned up a few times. V gene TRBV15 combines with J gene TRBJ1-1, with 7 bases identical to TRBD1. V lost 3 bases and J lost 3; bases outside the gene matches: 10. CDR1 is LNHNV, CDR2 YYDKDF, per germline (reference sequence). This CDR3 region has 16 residues. CDR3 protein: CATSSTDRDPYTEAFF. DNA of the CDR3: TGTGCCACCAGCAGCACCGACAGGGACCCATACACTGAAGCTTTCTTT. The entire variable domain, with the rest obtained from reference TRBV15 and TRBJ1-1, is as follows: DAMVIQNPRYQVTQFGKPVTLSCSQTLNHNVMYWYQQKSSQAPKLLFHYYDKDFNNEADTPDNFQSRRPNTSFCFLDIRSPGLGDTAMYLCATSSTDRDPYTEAFFGQGTRLTVV.

On this clone itself: In the same sample, other DNA sequences code for this CDR3. V usage is TRBV6-5 and J usage is TRBJ1-2; TRBD1 agrees at 7 bases. With 6 bases clipped from V and 2 bases from J, the junction kept 0 bases outside the gene matches. This CDR3 has 12 residues. Germline V gives CDR1 MNHEY, CDR2 SVGAGI. Here the CDR3 reads CASRQGNYGYTF. The CDR3 DNA is TGTGCCAGCAGACAGGGGAACTATGGCTACACCTTC.

The rearrangement joins TRBV2 to TRBJ1-5; the match to TRBD1 covers 8 bases. The CDR3 runs to 14 residues. V shed 2 bases and J 7 bases; nucleotides not matched to a gene: 4. Germline V gene sequence: CDR1 SNHLY, CDR2 FYNNEI. CDR3 sequence: CASSEQGAGQPQHF. In DNA form, the CDR3 reads TGTGCCAGCAGTGAACAGGGGGCAGGACAGCCCCAGCATTTT.

The chain links TRBV5-6 to TRBJ1-2, with D perhaps TRBD1 (5 bases). This CDR3 spans 12 amino acids. The germline gives CDR1 SGHDT, CDR2 YYEEEE. Trimming left V 4 bases short and J 7 bases short, with 11 bases between. CDR3 sequence reads: CASSRWGGGYTF. The CDR3 nucleotides read TGTGCCAGCAGCCGATGGGGGGGTGGCTACACCTTC.

This chain links TRBV11-3 with TRBJ2-1; TRBD1 might be the D (5 bases). Trimming shortened V by 0 bases and J by 0 bases, and 18 bases separated the two germline ends. Per germline, CDR1 SGHNT and CDR2 YENEEA. The CDR3 sequence is 19 residues long. The CDR3 DNA reads as TGTGCCAGCAGCTTAGAATCGAGGACATCTCAGAGCTCCTACAATGAGCAGTTCTTC. Its translation: CASSLESRTSQSSYNEQFF.

The gene calls are TRBV9 and TRBJ1-6; 8 bases fit TRBD1. V lost 4 bases to trimming and J lost 10 bases; unmatched junction nucleotides: 13. In germline, CDR1 is SGDLS, CDR2 YYNGEE. The CDR3 runs to 16 residues. As DNA, the CDR3 is TGTGCCAGCAGCCCCCAAATTGGACAGGGAAGGTCACCCCTCCACTTT. Encoded protein: CASSPQIGQGRSPLHF.

The gene calls are TRBV6-6 and TRBJ2-2; TRBD1 is a possible D gene (5 bases). The CDR3 is 14 residues long. The germline V gene encodes CDR1 MNHNY and CDR2 SVGAGI (reference sequence). The ends were cut back, 7 bases at V and 1 base at J, with 10 bases in the middle. The CDR3 protein is CASIQEQNTGELFF. The CDR3 nucleotides are TGTGCCAGCATACAGGAGCAGAACACCGGGGAGCTGTTTTTT.

This clone was found once. In DNA form, the CDR3 reads TGTGCCAGCAGTTCCACAGGGGCCCTTCAGCCCCAGCATTTT. Translation: CASSSTGALQPQHF. This chain links TRBV2 with TRBJ1-5; 7 nucleotides line up with TRBD1. Losses at the gene ends were 5 bases for V and 6 bases for J; bases not matched to a gene: 7. CDR3 size: 14 residues. From germline, CDR1 is SNHLY and CDR2 FYNNEI.

The chain links TRBV6-5 to TRBJ1-5; 8 bases are a match to TRBD1. The junction had 5 bases not matched to a gene; V was cut back by 8 bases and J by 5 bases. The CDR3 spans 13 residues. Per germline, CDR1 MNHEY and CDR2 SVGAGI. CDR3 protein: CASGQGQHQPQHF. For the CDR3, the DNA is TGTGCCAGCGGACAGGGTCAACATCAGCCCCAGCATTTT.

The rearrangement links TRBV19 to TRBJ2-2; 7 bases match TRBD1. The length of the CDR3 is 14 residues. The J segment lost 4 bases and the V segment lost 4 bases, leaving 3 bases of the junction unmatched. Germline V gene lookup returns CDR1 LNHDA and CDR2 SQIVND (reference sequence). CDR3 region: CASSSTGVTGELFF. DNA for the CDR3: TGTGCCAGTAGTAGCACAGGGGTCACCGGGGAGCTGTTTTTT.

This chain connects TRBV5-1 to TRBJ1-2; D ambiguous. Germline assignment: CDR1 SGHRS and CDR2 YFSETQ. The CDR3 is 15 amino acids. V was trimmed by 0 bases and J by 0 bases, leaving 9 bases between them. The CDR3 DNA reads as TGCGCCAGCAGCTTGGTGGCAGAAGCTAACTATGGCTACACCTTC. This encodes CASSLVAEANYGYTF. Complete variable domain (other parts from reference TRBV5-1 and TRBJ1-2): KAGVTQTPRYLIKTRGQQVTLSCSPISGHRSVSWYQQTPGQGLQFLFEYFSETQRNKGNFPGRFSGRQFSNSRSEMNVSTLELGDSALYLCASSLVAEANYGYTFGSGTRLTVV.

The chain combines TRBV5-1 with TRBJ1-1; no clear D. The germline V and J ends were trimmed by 4 bases and 5 bases, with 12 bases remaining between them. The CDR3 is 13 amino acids. Germline V gene data show CDR1 as SGHRS and CDR2 as YFSETQ. This CDR3 reads CASSLVSGTEAFF. Here the CDR3 DNA reads TGCGCCAGCAGCCTGGTAAGCGGGACTGAAGCTTTCTTT.

The chain joins TRBV30 to TRBJ2-7; the match to TRBD1 covers 9 bases. CDR1 and CDR2 from the germline V gene are GTSNPN and SVGIG (reference sequence). This CDR3 is 14 amino acids long. Unmatched junction bases numbered 4, after V lost 0 bases and J lost 4 bases. In DNA form, the CDR3 reads TGTGCCTGGAGTGTACCTGGGACAGGGTACGAGCAGTACTTC. Protein product: CAWSVPGTGYEQYF.

The CDR3, as DNA: TGTGCCAGCAGTGGCGATCCAGGGGGGTCTAATGAAAAACTGTTTTTT. Encoded protein: CASSGDPGGSNEKLFF. The chain has TRBV25-1 and TRBJ1-4; 7 nucleotides agree with TRBD1. The CDR3 contains 16 residues. In germline, CDR1 is MGHDK, CDR2 SYGVNS. With V trimmed by 4 bases and J by 3 bases, 8 bases remained unmatched.

The V call is TRBV7-6, the J call TRBJ2-2; 15 bases line up with TRBD2. After removal of 6 bases from V and 7 bases from J, the junction contained 6 bases not matched to a gene. Germline loops: CDR1 SGHVS, CDR2 FNYEAQ. This CDR3 has 16 amino acids. The CDR3 DNA reads TGTGCCAGCAGACCGGGACTAGCGGGGGGTGTCGGGGAGCTGTTTTTT. Translation: CASRPGLAGGVGELFF.

This clone has only a few counts. This sequence joins TRBV11-2 and TRBJ1-6; no clear D. The V end was cut by 5 bases, the J end by 7 bases, with 15 bases between. Germline CDR1 SGHAT, CDR2 FQNNGV. This CDR3 is 15 amino acids long. The CDR3 DNA reads as TGTGCCAGCAGCCGGAACCAGGCGGGAAATTCACCCCTCCACTTT. Translated: CASSRNQAGNSPLHF.